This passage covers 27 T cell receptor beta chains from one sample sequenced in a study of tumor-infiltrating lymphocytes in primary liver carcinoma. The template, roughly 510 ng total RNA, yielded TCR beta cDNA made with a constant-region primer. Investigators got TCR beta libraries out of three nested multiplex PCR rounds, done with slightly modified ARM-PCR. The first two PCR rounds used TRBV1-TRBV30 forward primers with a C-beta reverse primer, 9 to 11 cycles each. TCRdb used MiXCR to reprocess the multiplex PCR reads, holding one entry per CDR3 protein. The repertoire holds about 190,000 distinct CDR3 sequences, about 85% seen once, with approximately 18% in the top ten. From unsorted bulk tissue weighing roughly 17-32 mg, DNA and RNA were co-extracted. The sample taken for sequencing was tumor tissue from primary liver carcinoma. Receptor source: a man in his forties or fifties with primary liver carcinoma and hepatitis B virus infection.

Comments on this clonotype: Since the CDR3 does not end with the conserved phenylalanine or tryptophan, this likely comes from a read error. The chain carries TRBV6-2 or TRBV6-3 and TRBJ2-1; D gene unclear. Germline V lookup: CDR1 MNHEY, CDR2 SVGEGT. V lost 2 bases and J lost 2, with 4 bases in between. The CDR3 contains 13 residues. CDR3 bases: TGTGCCAGCAGTTACGTAGCCTACAATGAGCAGTTCTTA. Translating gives CASSYVAYNEQFL.

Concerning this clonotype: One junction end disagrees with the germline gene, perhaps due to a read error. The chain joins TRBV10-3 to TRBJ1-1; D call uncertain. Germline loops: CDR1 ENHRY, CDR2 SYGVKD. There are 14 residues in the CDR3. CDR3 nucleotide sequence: TGTGCCATCAATGAGTCGACGGTAAGTATTGAAGCTTTCTTT. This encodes CAINESTVSIEAFF.

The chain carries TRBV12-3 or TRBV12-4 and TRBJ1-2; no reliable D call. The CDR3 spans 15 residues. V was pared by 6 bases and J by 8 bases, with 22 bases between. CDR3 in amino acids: CASSRTIGFGYGYTF. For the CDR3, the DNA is TGTGCCAGCAGCCGGACCATAGGGTTCGGCTACGGCTACACCTTC.

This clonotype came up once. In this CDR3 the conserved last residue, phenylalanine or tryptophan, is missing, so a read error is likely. The CDR3 spells CSHTTDGNIQETQYI. CDR3 nucleotide sequence: TGCAGTCATACCACTGACGGAAATATCCAGGAGACCCAGTACATC. V is TRBV20-1 and J is TRBJ2-5, with D unclear. Germline lookup yields CDR1 DFQATT and CDR2 SNEGSKA (reference sequence). Between the trimmed V and J ends, which lost 8 bases and 5 bases, there was a span of 24 bases. The CDR3 is made up of 15 amino acids.

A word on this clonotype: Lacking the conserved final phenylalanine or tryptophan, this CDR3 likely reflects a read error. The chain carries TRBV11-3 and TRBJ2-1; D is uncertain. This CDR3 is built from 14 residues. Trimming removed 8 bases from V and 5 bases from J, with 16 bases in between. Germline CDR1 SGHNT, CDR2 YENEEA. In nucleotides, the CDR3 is TGTGCCAGCTGCCTAGGCGTCTCGAACAATGAGCAGTTCCTC. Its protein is CASCLGVSNNEQFL.

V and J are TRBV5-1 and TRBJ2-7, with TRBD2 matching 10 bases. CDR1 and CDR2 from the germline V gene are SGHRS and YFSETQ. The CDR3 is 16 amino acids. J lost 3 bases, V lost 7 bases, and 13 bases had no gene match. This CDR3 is CASYSMTSGPDYEQYF. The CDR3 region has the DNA TGCGCCAGCTACTCTATGACTAGCGGGCCGGACTACGAGCAGTACTTC.

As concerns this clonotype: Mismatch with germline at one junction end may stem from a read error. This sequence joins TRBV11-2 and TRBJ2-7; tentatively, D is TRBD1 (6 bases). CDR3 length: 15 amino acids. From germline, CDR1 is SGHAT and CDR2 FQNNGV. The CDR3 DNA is TGTACCAGTAGCTTACGATGGACAGTGGAAAACGAGCAGTATTTC. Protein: CTSSLRWTVENEQYF.

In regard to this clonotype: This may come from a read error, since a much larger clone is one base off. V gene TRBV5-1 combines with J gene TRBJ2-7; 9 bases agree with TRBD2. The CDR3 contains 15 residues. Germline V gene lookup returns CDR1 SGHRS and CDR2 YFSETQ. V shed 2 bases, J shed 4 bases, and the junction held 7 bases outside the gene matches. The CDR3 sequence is CASSFSGSPKYEQYF. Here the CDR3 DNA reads TGCGCCAGCAGCTTTAGCGGGAGCCCCAAGTACGAGCAGTACTTC.

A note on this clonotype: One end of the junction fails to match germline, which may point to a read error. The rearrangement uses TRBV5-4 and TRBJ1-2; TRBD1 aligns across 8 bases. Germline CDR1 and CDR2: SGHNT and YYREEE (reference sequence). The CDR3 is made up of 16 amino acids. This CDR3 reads CASSPGQGAQNYGYIF. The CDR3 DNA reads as TGTGCCAGCAGCCCGGGCCAGGGGGCACAGAACTATGGCTACATCTTC. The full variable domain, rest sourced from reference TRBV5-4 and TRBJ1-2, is ETGVTQSPTHLIKTRGQQVTLRCSSQSGHNTVSWYQQALGQGPQFIFQYYREEENGRGNFPPRFSGLQFPNYSSELNVNALELDDSALYLCASSPGQGAQNYGYIFGSGTRLTVV.

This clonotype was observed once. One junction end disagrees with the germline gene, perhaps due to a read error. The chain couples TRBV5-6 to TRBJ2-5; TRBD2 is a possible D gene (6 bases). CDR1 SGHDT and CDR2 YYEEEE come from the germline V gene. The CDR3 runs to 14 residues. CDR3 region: CASSLGGVRETQCF. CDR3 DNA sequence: TGTGCCAGCAGCTTGGGGGGGGTTAGAGAGACCCAATGCTTC.

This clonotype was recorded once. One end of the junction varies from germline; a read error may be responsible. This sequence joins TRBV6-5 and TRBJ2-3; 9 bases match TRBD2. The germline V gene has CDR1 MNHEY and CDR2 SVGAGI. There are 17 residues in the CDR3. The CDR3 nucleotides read TGTGCCGGCAGTTCACTCCCCCTAAGCGGGGGGACAGATAGGAAGTATTTT. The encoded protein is CAGSSLPLSGGTDRKYF.

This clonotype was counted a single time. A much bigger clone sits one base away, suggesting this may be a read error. The CDR3 here is CTSSLAGVDGQYF. The CDR3 coding sequence is TGCACCAGCAGCTTAGCGGGAGTAGACGGGCAGTACTTC. The genes are TRBV5-1 and TRBJ2-7, with 9 bases identical to TRBD2. This CDR3 spans 13 amino acids. Germline V gene lookup returns CDR1 SGHRS and CDR2 YFSETQ.

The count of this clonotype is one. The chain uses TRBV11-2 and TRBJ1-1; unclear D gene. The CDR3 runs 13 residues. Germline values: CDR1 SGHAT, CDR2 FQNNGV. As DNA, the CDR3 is TGTCCTAACAGCTTAGATCCTAACACTGAAGCTTTCTTT. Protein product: CPNSLDPNTEAFF.

CDR3 bases: TGTGCCAGCCTACAGGGCGGCGAAAACTACGCCTACACCTTC. Translating it yields CASLQGGENYAYTF. V and J are TRBV12-3 or TRBV12-4 and TRBJ1-2; D is perhaps TRBD1 (6 bases). The CDR3 has 14 amino acids. Trimming cost V 8 bases and J 10 bases, with 23 bases left between them.

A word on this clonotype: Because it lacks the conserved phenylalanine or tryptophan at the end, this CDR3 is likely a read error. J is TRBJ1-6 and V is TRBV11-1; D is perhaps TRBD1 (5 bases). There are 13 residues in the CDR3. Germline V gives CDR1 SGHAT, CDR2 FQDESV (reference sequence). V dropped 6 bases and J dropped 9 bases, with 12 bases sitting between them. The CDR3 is CASSRTLASPLHC. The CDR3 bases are TGTGCCAGCAGTCGGACATTGGCTTCACCCCTCCACTGT.

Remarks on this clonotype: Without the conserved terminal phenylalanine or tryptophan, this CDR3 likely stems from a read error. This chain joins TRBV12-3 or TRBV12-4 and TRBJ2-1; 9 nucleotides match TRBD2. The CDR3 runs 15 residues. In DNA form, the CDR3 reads TGTGCCAACAGTCATAGCGGGAGATACTACAATGAGCAGTTCATC. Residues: CANSHSGRYYNEQFI.

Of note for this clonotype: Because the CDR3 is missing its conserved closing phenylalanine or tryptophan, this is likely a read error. As DNA, the CDR3 is TGCGCCAACAGCCAAGATGCCCTAGTGACAGATACGCAGTATTTG. Its translation is CANSQDALVTDTQYL. The chain is built from TRBV4-3 and TRBJ2-3, with D unclear. The CDR3 covers 15 residues. Germline CDR1 and CDR2: LGHNA and YSLEER.

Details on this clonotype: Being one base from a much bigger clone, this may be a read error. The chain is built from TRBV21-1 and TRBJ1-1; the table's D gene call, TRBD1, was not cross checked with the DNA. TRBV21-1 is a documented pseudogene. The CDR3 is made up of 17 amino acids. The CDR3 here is CASSKEGPGGLIAVAFF. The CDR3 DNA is TGTGCCAGCAGCAAAGAGGGGCCAGGGGGTTTAATCGCTGTAGCTTTCTTT.

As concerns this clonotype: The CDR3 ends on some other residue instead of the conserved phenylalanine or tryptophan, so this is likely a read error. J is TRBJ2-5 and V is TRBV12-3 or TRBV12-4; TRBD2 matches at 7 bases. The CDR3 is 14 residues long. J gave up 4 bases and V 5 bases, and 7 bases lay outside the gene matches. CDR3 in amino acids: CASSPAGVGETQYS. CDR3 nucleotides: TGTGCCAGCAGTCCCGCGGGGGTTGGAGAGACCCAGTACTCC.

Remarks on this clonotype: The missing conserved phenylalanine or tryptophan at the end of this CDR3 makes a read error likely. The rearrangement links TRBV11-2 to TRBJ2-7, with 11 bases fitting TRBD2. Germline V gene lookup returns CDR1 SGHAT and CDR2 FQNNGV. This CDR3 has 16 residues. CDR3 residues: CVSSLEPSGRWVEQYL. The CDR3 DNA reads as TGTGTCAGCAGCTTAGAACCTAGCGGGAGGTGGGTCGAGCAGTACTTA.

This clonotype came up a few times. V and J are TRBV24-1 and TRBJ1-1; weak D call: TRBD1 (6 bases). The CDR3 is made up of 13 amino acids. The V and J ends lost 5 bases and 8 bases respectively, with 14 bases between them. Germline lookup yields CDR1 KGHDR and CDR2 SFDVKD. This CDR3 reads CATSGDMTGEAFF. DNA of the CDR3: TGTGCCACCAGTGGCGACATGACAGGCGAAGCTTTCTTT.

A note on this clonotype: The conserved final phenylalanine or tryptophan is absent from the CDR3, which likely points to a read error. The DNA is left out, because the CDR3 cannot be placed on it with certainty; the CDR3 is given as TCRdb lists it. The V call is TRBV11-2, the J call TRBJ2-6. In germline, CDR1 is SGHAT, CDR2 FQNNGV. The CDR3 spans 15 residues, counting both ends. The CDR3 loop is CATQRPRSGANVLTS.

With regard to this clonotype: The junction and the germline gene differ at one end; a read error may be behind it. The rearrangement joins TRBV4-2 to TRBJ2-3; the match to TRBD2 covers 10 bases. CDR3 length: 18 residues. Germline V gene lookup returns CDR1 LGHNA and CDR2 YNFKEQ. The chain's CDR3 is CASSQAGSGGEGRDTQYF. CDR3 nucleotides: TGTGCTAGCAGCCAAGCAGGCAGCGGGGGGGAGGGCAGAGATACGCAGTATTTT.

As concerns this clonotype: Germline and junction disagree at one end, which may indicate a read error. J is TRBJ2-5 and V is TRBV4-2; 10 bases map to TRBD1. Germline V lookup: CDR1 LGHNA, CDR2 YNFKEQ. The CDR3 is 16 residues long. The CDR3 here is CASNQNGTGDQETQYF. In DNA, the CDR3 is TGTGCCAGCAACCAAAACGGGACAGGGGACCAAGAGACCCAGTACTTC.

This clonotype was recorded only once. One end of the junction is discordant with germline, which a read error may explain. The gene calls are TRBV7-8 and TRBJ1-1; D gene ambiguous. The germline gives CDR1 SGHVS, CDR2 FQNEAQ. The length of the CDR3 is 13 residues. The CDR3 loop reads CASSGQRNTEAFF. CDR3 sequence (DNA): TGTGCCAGCAGCGGTCAGAGGAACACCGAAGCTTTCTTT.

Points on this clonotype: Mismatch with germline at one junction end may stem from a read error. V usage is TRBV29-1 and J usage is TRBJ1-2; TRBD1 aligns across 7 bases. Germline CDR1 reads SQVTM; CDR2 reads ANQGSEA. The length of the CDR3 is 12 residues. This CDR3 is CSVMTGREDYTF. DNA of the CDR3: TGCAGCGTCATGACAGGGAGGGAGGACTACACTTTC.

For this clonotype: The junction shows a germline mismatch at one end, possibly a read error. CDR3 protein: CASSYSGAGVRNEQIF. The CDR3 DNA follows: TGTGCCAGCAGTTACTCTGGCGCGGGAGTGCGGAACGAGCAGATCTTC. The rearrangement uses TRBV6-5 and TRBJ2-1; 7 nucleotides line up with TRBD2. Germline values: CDR1 MNHEY, CDR2 SVGAGI. The CDR3 is made up of 16 amino acids.